The next 4 T cell receptor beta chains were all read from a single sample in a study of cytomegalovirus exposure and HLA in healthy donors. The PCR made use of 60 Vbeta and 13 Jbeta primers. TCRdb keeps only in-frame clones here, not all; method: immunoSEQ multiplex PCR. This table holds over 150,000 clones, roughly 80% found once. Sequencing input: PBMCs. Every receptor here comes from a human donor in good health.

This clone has only a few counts. V is TRBV5-1 and J is TRBJ2-5; TRBD1 agrees at 11 bases. The junction had 4 bases not matched to a gene; V was cut back by 4 bases and J by 5 bases. The CDR3 totals 14 residues. Germline CDR1 SGHRS, CDR2 YFSETQ. CDR3 nucleotides: TGCGCCAGCAGCCCCGGGACAGGGGGGGAGACCCAGTACTTC. Protein sequence: CASSPGTGGETQYF.

DNA for the CDR3: TGCGCCAGCAGCTTGGCACAGGGGGACTACAATGAGCAGTTCTTC. Translated, it gives CASSLAQGDYNEQFF. This sequence joins TRBV5-1 and TRBJ2-1; 8 bases map to TRBD1. The J segment lost 3 bases and the V segment lost 0 bases, leaving 2 bases of the junction unmatched. The CDR3 is 15 amino acids. Germline assignment: CDR1 SGHRS and CDR2 YFSETQ.

This clone was detected a few times. CDR3 in amino acids: CASSQQEYEQYF. The CDR3 coding sequence is TGTGCCAGCAGTCAACAGGAATACGAGCAGTACTTC. This chain joins TRBV6-1 and TRBJ2-7, with a possible D match to TRBD1 (5 bases). The V end lost 5 bases, the J end lost 4 bases, and 9 bases lay between the germline ends. Germline V gene lookup returns CDR1 MNHNS and CDR2 SASEGT. CDR3 length equals 12 residues.

The chain recombines TRBV10-1 with TRBJ2-2; D possibly corresponds to TRBD1 (6 bases). Germline values: CDR1 WNHNN, CDR2 SYGVQD (reference sequence). Trimming shortened V by 1 base and J by 7 bases, and 10 bases separated the two germline ends. The CDR3 extends over 14 amino acids. This chain's CDR3 is CASSEYRVGGELFF. As DNA, the CDR3 is TGCGCCAGCAGTGAGTACAGGGTCGGCGGGGAGCTGTTTTTT.